The subject of this entry is one T cell receptor (beta chain). Generated by immunoSEQ multiplex PCR, the TCRdb table keeps only in-frame clones and is missing some. The sample consists of approximately 140,000 clones, roughly 92% of them appearing once. The data are from a study of T cell responses to AZD1222 COVID-19 vaccine. This receptor was taken from an adult in good health. Specimen: peripheral blood, collected on day 0 of AZD1222 vaccination.

The CDR3 is CASSLYGSYEQYV. Here the CDR3 DNA reads TGTGCCAGCAGCTTGTATGGCTCCTACGAGCAGTACGTC. The chain combines TRBV5-4 with TRBJ2-7; D not certain. CDR1 SGHNT and CDR2 YYREEE come from the germline V gene (reference sequence). The CDR3 extends over 13 amino acids. Trimming removed 1 base from V and 0 bases from J, with 5 bases in between.